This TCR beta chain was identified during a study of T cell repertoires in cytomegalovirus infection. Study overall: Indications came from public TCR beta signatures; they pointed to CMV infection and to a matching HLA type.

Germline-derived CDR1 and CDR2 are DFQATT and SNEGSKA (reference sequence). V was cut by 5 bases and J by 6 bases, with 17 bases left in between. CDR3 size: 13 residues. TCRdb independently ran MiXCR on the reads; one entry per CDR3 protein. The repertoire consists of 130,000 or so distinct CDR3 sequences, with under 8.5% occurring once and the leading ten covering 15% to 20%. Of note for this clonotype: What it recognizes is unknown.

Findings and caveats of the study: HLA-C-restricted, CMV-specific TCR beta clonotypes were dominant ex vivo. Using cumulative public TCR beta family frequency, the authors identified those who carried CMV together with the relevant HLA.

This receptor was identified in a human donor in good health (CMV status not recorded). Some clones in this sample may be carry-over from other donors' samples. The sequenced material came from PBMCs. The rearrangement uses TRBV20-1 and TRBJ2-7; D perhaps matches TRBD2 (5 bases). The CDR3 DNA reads TGCAGTGCTGGAGGAGCACTGGGTATCGAGCAGTACTTC. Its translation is CSAGGALGIEQYF.